The 11 T cell receptor beta chains in this list originate from one sample, sequenced in a study of cytomegalovirus exposure and HLA in healthy donors. Using immunoSEQ multiplex PCR, the repertoire was profiled, and TCRdb retains in-frame clones only, with some absent. This table has 260,000 or so clones, approximately 87% appearing once. Source material: PBMCs. Receptor source: a man between 18 and 29 years old in good health and CMV-seronegative.

V gene TRBV4-3 combines with J gene TRBJ2-7, with 7 bases matching TRBD1. Germline V gives CDR1 LGHNA, CDR2 YSLEER. The ends lost 3 bases at V and 3 bases at J; junction bases unmatched: 2. The CDR3 contains 13 residues. CDR3 sequence (DNA): TGCGCCAGCAGCCACCGGGACAGCTACGAGCAGTACTTC. It encodes CASSHRDSYEQYF.

V gene TRBV19 combines with J gene TRBJ1-5; D might be TRBD1 (6 bases). The length of the CDR3 is 17 residues. Trimming left V 8 bases short and J 0 bases short, with 20 bases between. Per germline, CDR1 LNHDA and CDR2 SQIVND (reference sequence). The CDR3 nucleotides are TGTGCCAGTCGGGACACTTACCAACCTTATAGCAATCAGCCCCAGCATTTT. Protein sequence: CASRDTYQPYSNQPQHF. Full variable domain (outside the CDR3, taken from reference TRBV19 and TRBJ1-5): DGGITQSPKYLFRKEGQNVTLSCEQNLNHDAMYWYRQDPGQGLRLIYYSQIVNDFQKGDIAEGYSVSREKKESFPLTVTSAQKNPTAFYLCASRDTYQPYSNQPQHFGDGTRLSIL.

The chain links TRBV28 to TRBJ1-2, with 9 positions matching TRBD1. Germline CDR1 is MDHEN and CDR2 is SYDVKM. CDR3 length: 13 residues. Trimming at V came to 5 bases and at J to 8 bases, leaving 6 bases not matched to a gene. In nucleotides, the CDR3 is TGTGCCAGCAGTCCTGGACAGGGGAGGGGCTACACCTTC. Protein sequence: CASSPGQGRGYTF.

This chain uses TRBV9 with TRBJ2-5; TRBD2 might be the D (5 bases). The CDR3 spans 13 residues. CDR1 and CDR2 (germline): SGDLS, YYNGEE. Trimming pared 6 bases from V and 2 bases from J, leaving 11 bases between. The CDR3 reads CASNREPQETQYF. CDR3 in DNA: TGTGCCAGCAACCGGGAACCTCAAGAGACCCAGTACTTC. The whole variable domain, remainder taken from reference TRBV9 and TRBJ2-5, is DSGVTQTPKHLITATGQRVTLRCSPRSGDLSVYWYQQSLDQGLQFLIQYYNGEERAKGNILERFSAQQFPDLHSELNLSSLELGDSALYFCASNREPQETQYFGPGTRLLVL.

V and J are TRBV28 and TRBJ2-3, with TRBD2 as a possible D gene (7 bases). The V gene lost 4 bases and the J gene lost 2 bases, with 16 bases spanning the gap. Germline values: CDR1 MDHEN, CDR2 SYDVKM. The CDR3 contains 16 residues. The CDR3 spells CASSSSGAGDTDTQYF. The CDR3 DNA is TGTGCCAGCAGTTCCTCAGGGGCGGGGGACACAGATACGCAGTATTTT.

The rearrangement links TRBV4-1 to TRBJ2-3; D may be TRBD2 (5 bases). The CDR3 loop spans 15 amino acids. The V end was cut by 0 bases, the J end by 2 bases, with 9 bases between. Germline V gives CDR1 MGHRA, CDR2 YSYEKL. The CDR3 is CASSQDPGFTDTQYF. The CDR3 nucleotides are TGCGCCAGCAGCCAAGATCCGGGGTTCACAGATACGCAGTATTTT.

This clone appeared once. This chain uses TRBV9 with TRBJ2-5, with a possible D match to TRBD2 (7 bases). V lost 7 bases, J lost 5 bases, and 18 bases lay in between. The CDR3 has 14 amino acids. Germline V CDR1 and CDR2: SGDLS, YYNGEE. CDR3 sequence reads: CASGEGVPRETQYF. The CDR3 nucleotides are TGTGCCAGCGGGGAGGGGGTCCCCAGGGAGACCCAGTACTTC. Looking up the rest from reference TRBV9 and TRBJ2-5 gives the full variable domain: DSGVTQTPKHLITATGQRVTLRCSPRSGDLSVYWYQQSLDQGLQFLIQYYNGEERAKGNILERFSAQQFPDLHSELNLSSLELGDSALYFCASGEGVPRETQYFGPGTRLLVL.

This rearrangement joins TRBV7-2 to TRBJ1-5; TRBD1 might be the D (5 bases). This CDR3 contains 13 residues. The ends were cut back, 7 bases at V and 6 bases at J, with 13 bases in the middle. Germline V gene lookup returns CDR1 SGHTA and CDR2 FQGNSA. CDR3 loop: CASTMGLAQPQHF. CDR3 sequence (DNA): TGTGCCAGCACCATGGGACTGGCTCAGCCCCAGCATTTT.

This clone was observed once. The genes are TRBV18 and TRBJ1-2; TRBD1 is a possible D gene (5 bases). The germline CDR1 and CDR2 sequences are KGHSH and LQKENI. This CDR3 spans 20 amino acids. Between the trimmed V and J ends, which lost 1 base and 0 bases, there was a span of 24 bases. The CDR3 DNA follows: TGTGCCAGCTCACCACTACAGGATCTCAGGGTTGGGCAAGCTAACTATGGCTACACCTTC. Translation gives CASSPLQDLRVGQANYGYTF.

The chain recombines TRBV15 with TRBJ1-6; D ambiguous. The V gene's germline CDR1 is LNHNV and CDR2 YYDKDF (reference sequence). Trimming took 0 bases from V and 7 from J, leaving 4 bases between them. CDR3 length: 13 residues. CDR3 sequence reads: CATSRDINSPLHF. For the CDR3, the DNA is TGTGCCACCAGCAGAGATATAAATTCACCCCTCCACTTT.

The chain uses TRBV11-2 and TRBJ2-3, with D perhaps TRBD2 (5 bases). This CDR3 has 14 amino acids. With 4 bases removed from V and 2 bases from J, the gap between germline ends came to 10 bases. CDR1 and CDR2 (germline): SGHAT, FQNNGV. The chain's CDR3 is CASSSGLVTDTQYF. Here the CDR3 DNA reads TGTGCCAGCAGCTCCGGACTCGTCACAGATACGCAGTATTTT.